A single sample gave rise to the 17 T cell receptor beta chains below, sequenced in a study of vaccination and CD4 T cells after COVID-19. The sample's treatment: roughly ten-day PBMC culture with coronavirus spike peptide pools or control peptides (ViraFEST assay). Their cognate antigens are unknown. Oncomine TCR Beta short-read sequencing was applied to DNA from cultured CD4+ T cells. TCRdb itself ran the PCR reads through MiXCR, one entry per CDR3 protein. Of over 13,000 distinct CDR3 sequences in the sample, roughly 50% were seen once. The sequenced sample was CD4+ T cells from blood, cultured in vitro. The receptor set was obtained from a human donor who had recovered from COVID-19.

The V call is TRBV7-9, the J call TRBJ1-1; 7 positions match TRBD1. The V gene's germline CDR1 is SEHNR and CDR2 FQNEAQ (reference sequence). Unmatched junction bases numbered 11, after V lost 6 bases and J lost 1 base. CDR3 length: 16 residues. This chain's CDR3 is CASSPRNRGWNTEAFF. CDR3 sequence (DNA): TGTGCCAGCAGTCCGCGGAACAGGGGATGGAACACTGAAGCTTTCTTT.

This chain uses TRBV7-9 with TRBJ1-2; D not certain. Germline V gene sequence: CDR1 SEHNR, CDR2 FQNEAQ (reference sequence). Trimming pared 2 bases from V and 0 bases from J, leaving 13 bases between. The CDR3 covers 16 residues. The CDR3 protein is CASSLFSFQSNYGYTF. In DNA form, the CDR3 reads TGTGCCAGCAGCTTATTTAGTTTTCAATCTAACTATGGCTACACCTTC.

This rearrangement joins TRBV6-1 to TRBJ2-3, with TRBD1 matching over 8 bases. This CDR3 contains 15 residues. CDR1 and CDR2 (germline): MNHNS, SASEGT. Trimming at V came to 6 bases and at J to 3 bases, leaving 8 bases not matched to a gene. This CDR3 is CASRPGRGRTDTQYF. The CDR3 bases are TGTGCCAGCAGACCGGGCAGGGGGCGTACAGATACGCAGTATTTT.

V is TRBV20-1 and J is TRBJ2-1, with 13 bases lining up with TRBD2. In germline, CDR1 is DFQATT, CDR2 SNEGSKA (reference sequence). Trimming at V came to 1 base and at J to 3 bases, leaving 6 bases not matched to a gene. The CDR3 loop spans 17 amino acids. CDR3 sequence: CSARGTSGRGYYNEQFF. For the CDR3, the DNA is TGCAGTGCTAGAGGGACTAGCGGGAGAGGGTACTACAATGAGCAGTTCTTC.

This rearrangement joins TRBV27 to TRBJ1-2; maybe TRBD1 (6 bases). In germline, CDR1 is MNHEY, CDR2 SMNVEV (reference sequence). Trimming took off 5 bases at V and 4 bases at J, with 14 bases between the two ends. The CDR3 has 14 residues. Written as DNA, the CDR3 is TGTGCCAGCAGTACCAGACAGGATTCCTATGGCTACACCTTC. Translated: CASSTRQDSYGYTF.

This chain uses TRBV7-2 with TRBJ2-3; 9 bases agree with TRBD2. CDR3 length: 16 amino acids. CDR1 SGHTA and CDR2 FQGNSA come from the germline V gene. The ends lost 1 base at V and 4 bases at J; junction bases unmatched: 6. The CDR3 reads CASSLVAGGRADTQYF. In DNA, the CDR3 is TGTGCCAGCAGCTTAGTTGCGGGGGGGCGGGCAGATACGCAGTATTTT.

The J gene is TRBJ2-5, the V gene TRBV6-1, with D unclear. Germline lookup yields CDR1 MNHNS and CDR2 SASEGT. Deletions cut 5 bases from V and 5 bases from J, with 6 bases between. The CDR3 covers 11 residues. CDR3 in amino acids: CASSPRETQYF. The CDR3, as DNA: TGTGCCAGCAGTCCGCGGGAGACCCAGTACTTC.

This rearrangement joins TRBV6-1 to TRBJ1-1; D ambiguous. The CDR3 sequence is 11 residues long. Germline V gives CDR1 MNHNS, CDR2 SASEGT. V dropped 8 bases and J dropped 3 bases, with 7 bases sitting between them. CDR3 sequence reads: CASLGYTEAFF. Here the CDR3 DNA reads TGTGCCAGCTTAGGGTACACTGAAGCTTTCTTT.

This sequence joins TRBV7-6 and TRBJ2-3; D tentatively reads TRBD1 or TRBD2 (5 bases each). The CDR3 is 15 amino acids. Per the germline V gene, CDR1 is SGHVS and CDR2 is FNYEAQ. Deletions cut 3 bases from V and 4 bases from J, with 14 bases between. The CDR3 is CASSLSTGRPDTQYF. CDR3 nucleotide sequence: TGTGCCAGCAGCTTGTCTACGGGGCGCCCAGATACGCAGTATTTT.

DNA of the CDR3: TGTGCCAGCAGTTCCCGAGGGGGTGGTGGCTACACCTTC. As protein: CASSSRGGGGYTF. The gene calls are TRBV6-2 or TRBV6-3 and TRBJ1-2; weak D call: TRBD1 (6 bases). The CDR3 extends over 13 amino acids. CDR1 and CDR2 (germline): MNHEY, SVGEGT. Trimming shortened V by 4 bases and J by 7 bases, and 13 bases separated the two germline ends.

The genes are TRBV6-5 and TRBJ1-3; 9 bases match TRBD1. Trimming took 0 bases from V and 2 from J; bases not matched to a gene: 2. Germline-derived CDR1 and CDR2 are MNHEY and SVGAGI. The CDR3 totals 16 residues. CDR3 coding DNA: TGTGCCAGCAGTTACTCCTGGACAGGGGCTGGAAACACCATATATTTT. This gives the protein CASSYSWTGAGNTIYF.

The table lists this clonotype with a few counts. The chain employs TRBV6-5 and TRBJ2-5, with 7 bases aligning to TRBD1. Trimming at V came to 4 bases and at J to 5 bases, leaving 7 bases not matched to a gene. The CDR3 is made up of 14 amino acids. Germline lookup yields CDR1 MNHEY and CDR2 SVGAGI. CDR3 nucleotides: TGTGCCAGCAGTTTGACAGGGTTTAGGGAGACCCAGTACTTC. Encoded protein: CASSLTGFRETQYF.

The V call is TRBV28, the J call TRBJ1-2; 9 nucleotides match TRBD1. The CDR3 is 15 amino acids. V was clipped by 5 bases and J by 4 bases; unmatched bases: 8. Germline CDR1 reads MDHEN; CDR2 reads SYDVKM. Written as DNA, the CDR3 is TGTGCCAGCAGTCCCTACAGGGGGCAGGGCTATGGCTACACCTTC. It codes for CASSPYRGQGYGYTF.

The chain recombines TRBV23-1 with TRBJ2-7; 7 positions agree with TRBD1. TRBV23-1 falls under the ORF class, with uncertain function. CDR3 length: 21 amino acids. With 4 bases clipped from V and 1 base from J, the junction kept 25 bases outside the gene matches. In DNA form, the CDR3 reads TGCGCCAGCAGTCTCTCCCAAACCTCGGACAGGTCGGGGTGTGGATCCTACGAGCAGTACTTC. Its translation: CASSLSQTSDRSGCGSYEQYF.

This clonotype was observed a handful of times. This chain connects TRBV11-2 to TRBJ2-1, with unresolved D. The CDR3 runs 12 residues. V lost 1 base, J lost 8 bases, and 6 bases lay in between. Germline CDR1 is SGHAT and CDR2 is FQNNGV. This CDR3 is CASSLARHEQFF. In nucleotides, the CDR3 is TGTGCCAGCAGCTTAGCCCGTCATGAGCAGTTCTTC.

This chain connects TRBV7-2 to TRBJ2-2, with D tentatively TRBD2 (5 bases). Germline loops: CDR1 SGHTA, CDR2 FQGNSA. This CDR3 comprises 15 residues. Trimming took 5 bases from V and 7 from J, leaving 17 bases between them. CDR3 protein: CASSNRDLSHGELFF. The DNA of the CDR3 is TGTGCCAGCAGCAATCGGGATTTGAGTCACGGGGAGCTGTTTTTT.

This clonotype was seen only a few times. J is TRBJ2-7 and V is TRBV30; the D gene could be TRBD1 or TRBD2 (5 bases each). V lost 0 bases to trimming and J lost 6 bases, with 21 bases between them. Germline CDR1 reads GTSNPN; CDR2 reads SVGIG (reference sequence). The CDR3 consists of 16 residues. The CDR3 loop is CAWSVPFRVGVFEQYF. For the CDR3, the DNA is TGTGCCTGGAGTGTACCCTTCCGGGTGGGGGTCTTCGAGCAGTACTTC.